This is a list of T cell receptor beta chains from one sample in a study of blood T cell repertoires in COVID-19. Sequencing was performed with immunoSEQ multiplex PCR; in TCRdb, only in-frame clones are kept and a portion is missing. The sample comprises some 200,000 clones, over 75% of which are singletons, and 7% to 8.5% rests with the top ten. Material for sequencing was PBMCs or T cells enriched from blood (not recorded which). These TCRs come from a man aged 30 to 39 in a cohort exposed to, infected with or recovered from COVID-19 (not recorded which). Each CDR3 is given with its conserved first and last residue. Each record gives: V gene, J gene, clone size, D gene, CDR3 protein, CDR3 DNA. D genes are given only for firm matches. The size field is filled for only some rows; it gives once, few, many or a size class.

v_call: TRBV11-2
j_call: TRBJ1-3
clone_size: -
d_call: -
cdr3_aa: CASSLDRYTIYF
cdr3_nt: TGTGCCAGCAGCTTAGATCGGTACACCATATATTTT

v_call: TRBV24-1
j_call: TRBJ2-5
clone_size: -
d_call: -
cdr3_aa: CATGTEGELTQYF
cdr3_nt: TGTGCCACAGGAACCGAGGGCGAATTGACCCAGTACTTC

v_call: TRBV21-1
j_call: TRBJ1-2
clone_size: -
d_call: -
cdr3_aa: CASSGGGRLSCFYGYTF
cdr3_nt: TGTGCCAGCAGCGGGGGGGGAAGACTATCTTGCTTTTATGGCTACACCTTC

v_call: TRBV18
j_call: TRBJ2-7
clone_size: -
d_call: TRBD1
cdr3_aa: CASSPGQGHEQYF
cdr3_nt: TGTGCCAGCTCACCGGGACAGGGCCACGAGCAGTACTTC

v_call: TRBV28
j_call: TRBJ1-2
clone_size: -
d_call: TRBD1
cdr3_aa: CASSVDRGIGYTF
cdr3_nt: TGTGCCAGCAGTGTAGACAGGGGGATAGGCTACACCTTC

v_call: TRBV2
j_call: TRBJ2-5
clone_size: -
d_call: -
cdr3_aa: CASSDGGIGAPQETQYF
cdr3_nt: TGTGCCAGCAGTGATGGAGGTATAGGAGCTCCTCAAGAGACCCAGTACTTC

v_call: TRBV28
j_call: TRBJ1-2
clone_size: -
d_call: TRBD1
cdr3_aa: CASSSPGGLGYTF
cdr3_nt: TGTGCCAGCAGTTCCCCAGGGGGGCTTGGCTACACCTTC

v_call: TRBV14
j_call: TRBJ2-7
clone_size: -
d_call: -
cdr3_aa: CASSHSFRSAYEQYF
cdr3_nt: TGTGCCAGCAGCCATTCTTTCAGGTCAGCCTACGAGCAGTACTTC

v_call: TRBV7-3
j_call: TRBJ1-6
clone_size: -
d_call: -
cdr3_aa: CASSPTGSRNSPLHF
cdr3_nt: TGTGCCAGCAGCCCCACTGGGAGCAGGAATTCACCCCTCCACTTT

v_call: TRBV6-5
j_call: TRBJ2-5
clone_size: -
d_call: TRBD2
cdr3_aa: CASSLGGEETQYF
cdr3_nt: TGTGCCAGCAGCCTGGGGGGGGAAGAGACCCAGTACTTC

v_call: TRBV7-6
j_call: TRBJ1-2
clone_size: -
d_call: TRBD1
cdr3_aa: CASSLTDRIAYGYTF
cdr3_nt: TGTGCCAGCAGCTTAACGGACAGGATAGCCTATGGCTACACCTTC

v_call: TRBV11-2
j_call: TRBJ2-7
clone_size: -
d_call: TRBD1
cdr3_aa: CASSRDRRYEQYF
cdr3_nt: TGTGCCAGCAGCCGGGACAGAAGATACGAGCAGTACTTC

v_call: TRBV6-1
j_call: TRBJ1-4
clone_size: -
d_call: TRBD1
cdr3_aa: CASSEGGTGYEKLFF
cdr3_nt: TGTGCCAGCAGTGAAGGCGGGACAGGGTATGAAAAACTGTTTTTT

v_call: TRBV28
j_call: TRBJ2-7
clone_size: -
d_call: -
cdr3_aa: CASRDARGSSYEQYF
cdr3_nt: TGTGCCAGCAGAGACGCGCGGGGCAGCTCCTACGAGCAGTACTTC

v_call: TRBV9
j_call: TRBJ2-5
clone_size: -
d_call: TRBD2
cdr3_aa: CASSPGGLAGGGQETQYF
cdr3_nt: TGTGCCAGCAGCCCAGGGGGACTAGCGGGAGGAGGGCAAGAGACCCAGTACTTC

v_call: TRBV27
j_call: TRBJ1-4
clone_size: -
d_call: TRBD1
cdr3_aa: CASSSPDRGKKLFF
cdr3_nt: TGTGCCAGCAGTTCTCCGGACAGGGGAAAAAAACTGTTTTTT

v_call: TRBV9
j_call: TRBJ2-5
clone_size: -
d_call: TRBD2
cdr3_aa: CASSATSGSTETQYF
cdr3_nt: TGTGCCAGCAGCGCGACTAGCGGGAGTACAGAGACCCAGTACTTC

v_call: TRBV18
j_call: TRBJ1-5
clone_size: few
d_call: -
cdr3_aa: CASSPRANQPQHF
cdr3_nt: TGTGCCAGCTCGCCGCGGGCGAACCAGCCCCAGCATTTT

v_call: TRBV27
j_call: TRBJ1-5
clone_size: -
d_call: TRBD1
cdr3_aa: CASSLFRTGVNQPQHF
cdr3_nt: TGTGCCAGCAGTTTATTCAGGACAGGAGTGAATCAGCCCCAGCATTTT

v_call: TRBV27
j_call: TRBJ1-5
clone_size: -
d_call: TRBD1
cdr3_aa: CVSSSLTGTGISNQPQHF
cdr3_nt: TGTGTCAGCAGTTCCTTGACCGGGACAGGAATTAGCAATCAGCCCCAGCATTTT

v_call: TRBV5-4
j_call: TRBJ1-2
clone_size: -
d_call: TRBD1
cdr3_aa: CASSSYRGIDYGYTF
cdr3_nt: TGTGCCAGCAGCTCCTACAGGGGGATCGACTATGGCTACACCTTC

v_call: TRBV28
j_call: TRBJ1-1
clone_size: -
d_call: -
cdr3_aa: CASREGTEAFF
cdr3_nt: TGTGCCAGCAGGGAGGGTACTGAAGCTTTCTTT

v_call: TRBV19
j_call: TRBJ2-3
clone_size: once
d_call: TRBD1
cdr3_aa: CASSIGGGQGASDTQYF
cdr3_nt: TGTGCCAGTAGTATAGGAGGGGGACAGGGGGCGTCCGATACGCAGTATTTT

v_call: TRBV7-2
j_call: TRBJ1-2
clone_size: -
d_call: -
cdr3_aa: CASSLGTANYGYTF
cdr3_nt: TGTGCCAGCAGCTTAGGGACAGCTAACTATGGCTACACCTTC

v_call: TRBV28
j_call: TRBJ2-3
clone_size: -
d_call: TRBD2
cdr3_aa: CASSFRGGSTDTQYF
cdr3_nt: TGTGCCAGCAGTTTTCGGGGAGGGAGCACAGATACGCAGTATTTT

v_call: TRBV15
j_call: TRBJ1-5
clone_size: -
d_call: -
cdr3_aa: CATSRDSGYSNQPQHF
cdr3_nt: TGTGCCACCAGCAGAGATTCGGGTTATAGCAATCAGCCCCAGCATTTT

v_call: TRBV28
j_call: TRBJ1-5
clone_size: -
d_call: TRBD1
cdr3_aa: CASSLGTLGQGHQPQHF
cdr3_nt: TGTGCCAGCAGTTTAGGCACCTTGGGACAGGGGCATCAGCCCCAGCATTTT

v_call: TRBV5-1
j_call: TRBJ2-1
clone_size: -
d_call: TRBD2
cdr3_aa: CASSSTSGGRNEQFF
cdr3_nt: TGCGCCAGCAGCTCCACTAGCGGGGGGAGAAATGAGCAGTTCTTC

v_call: TRBV5-1
j_call: TRBJ1-2
clone_size: -
d_call: TRBD1
cdr3_aa: CASSLAPGGEVSF
cdr3_nt: TGCGCCAGCAGCTTGGCTCCAGGGGGCGAGGTGTCCTTC

v_call: TRBV5-4
j_call: TRBJ2-7
clone_size: -
d_call: -
cdr3_aa: CASSWRDSYEQYF
cdr3_nt: TGTGCCAGCAGCTGGCGGGACAGTTACGAGCAGTACTTC

v_call: TRBV19
j_call: TRBJ1-2
clone_size: -
d_call: TRBD1
cdr3_aa: CASSWGDSRDYGYTF
cdr3_nt: TGTGCCAGTAGTTGGGGGGACAGTCGCGACTATGGCTACACCTTC

v_call: TRBV28
j_call: TRBJ2-2
clone_size: many
d_call: TRBD1
cdr3_aa: CASSRRQGGLFF
cdr3_nt: TGTGCCAGCAGTCGACGACAGGGTGGGCTGTTTTTT

v_call: TRBV11-2
j_call: TRBJ1-2
clone_size: -
d_call: -
cdr3_aa: CASSSGSFYGYTF
cdr3_nt: TGTGCCAGCAGCTCCGGGTCCTTCTATGGCTACACCTTC

v_call: TRBV9
j_call: TRBJ2-5
clone_size: -
d_call: TRBD1
cdr3_aa: CASSGTGQHQETQYF
cdr3_nt: TGTGCCAGCAGCGGTACGGGACAGCACCAAGAGACCCAGTACTTC

v_call: TRBV11-2
j_call: TRBJ2-3
clone_size: -
d_call: TRBD2
cdr3_aa: CASRRGRGLVKDTQYF
cdr3_nt: TGTGCCAGCCGAAGGGGTCGGGGACTAGTAAAAGATACGCAGTATTTT

v_call: TRBV3-1/TRBV3-2
j_call: TRBJ2-4
clone_size: -
d_call: TRBD2
cdr3_aa: CASSRTSVDIQYF
cdr3_nt: TGTGCCAGCAGCCGGACTAGCGTTGACATTCAGTACTTC

v_call: TRBV19
j_call: TRBJ2-3
clone_size: once
d_call: TRBD1
cdr3_aa: CASSPPGTGGYTQYF
cdr3_nt: TGTGCCAGTAGTCCACCCGGGACAGGGGGGTATACGCAGTATTTT

v_call: TRBV10-3
j_call: TRBJ1-1
clone_size: -
d_call: TRBD1
cdr3_aa: CAISAVAGGFLYTEAFF
cdr3_nt: TGTGCCATCAGTGCGGTGGCAGGGGGATTCCTTTACACTGAAGCTTTCTTT

v_call: TRBV2
j_call: TRBJ1-2
clone_size: -
d_call: TRBD1
cdr3_aa: CASRGSGQGYGYTF
cdr3_nt: TGTGCCAGCAGGGGGTCGGGACAGGGGTATGGCTACACCTTC

v_call: TRBV19
j_call: TRBJ2-7
clone_size: -
d_call: -
cdr3_aa: CASSPGVVYEQYF
cdr3_nt: TGTGCCAGTAGTCCGGGGGTGGTCTACGAGCAGTACTTC

v_call: TRBV21-1
j_call: TRBJ2-1
clone_size: -
d_call: -
cdr3_aa: CASSIRTGTSGSLGYNEQFF
cdr3_nt: TGTGCCAGCAGCATTAGGACCGGGACTAGCGGGAGTCTAGGTTACAATGAGCAGTTCTTC

v_call: TRBV7-9
j_call: TRBJ2-2
clone_size: -
d_call: TRBD2
cdr3_aa: CASSLVAGVTGELFF
cdr3_nt: TGTGCCAGCAGCTTAGTGGCGGGGGTCACCGGGGAGCTGTTTTTT

v_call: TRBV6-5
j_call: TRBJ1-2
clone_size: -
d_call: -
cdr3_aa: CASSYLSGYTF
cdr3_nt: TGTGCCAGCAGTTACCTAAGTGGCTACACCTTC

v_call: TRBV9
j_call: TRBJ1-4
clone_size: -
d_call: -
cdr3_aa: CASSVYSSTNEKLFF
cdr3_nt: TGTGCCAGCAGCGTATATAGCTCAACTAATGAAAAACTGTTTTTT

v_call: TRBV27
j_call: TRBJ1-6
clone_size: -
d_call: -
cdr3_aa: CASSLSRQSHNSPLHF
cdr3_nt: TGTGCCAGCAGTCTTAGCCGACAGTCCCATAATTCACCCCTCCACTTT

v_call: TRBV6-2/TRBV6-3
j_call: TRBJ2-1
clone_size: -
d_call: -
cdr3_aa: CASSYPNWRGEIPNEQFF
cdr3_nt: TGTGCCAGCAGTTACCCGAATTGGAGGGGCGAGATCCCCAATGAGCAGTTCTTC

v_call: TRBV6-2/TRBV6-3
j_call: TRBJ2-5
clone_size: -
d_call: -
cdr3_aa: CASSYLSGEETQYF
cdr3_nt: TGTGCCAGCAGTTACTTGTCGGGAGAAGAGACCCAGTACTTC

v_call: TRBV2
j_call: TRBJ2-7
clone_size: -
d_call: -
cdr3_aa: CASRAGSAGIYEQYF
cdr3_nt: TGTGCCAGCAGGGCGGGCAGCGCGGGGATATACGAGCAGTACTTC

v_call: TRBV7-9
j_call: TRBJ2-1
clone_size: -
d_call: TRBD2
cdr3_aa: CASSLTSGSLYNEQFF
cdr3_nt: TGTGCCAGCAGCTTGACTAGCGGGAGTTTGTACAATGAGCAGTTCTTC

v_call: TRBV6-5
j_call: TRBJ1-5
clone_size: -
d_call: TRBD1
cdr3_aa: CASRGQGGHQPQHF
cdr3_nt: TGTGCCAGCAGGGGACAGGGGGGTCATCAGCCCCAGCATTTT

v_call: TRBV9
j_call: TRBJ1-5
clone_size: -
d_call: -
cdr3_aa: CASSPGQRNQPQHF
cdr3_nt: TGTGCCAGCAGCCCAGGACAGCGCAATCAGCCCCAGCATTTT

v_call: TRBV6-4
j_call: TRBJ2-1
clone_size: -
d_call: -
cdr3_aa: CASSVEVSYEQFF
cdr3_nt: TGTGCCAGCAGCGTTGAGGTTTCCTATGAGCAGTTCTTC

v_call: TRBV7-2
j_call: TRBJ1-1
clone_size: -
d_call: TRBD1
cdr3_aa: CASSHLPGQGLVEAFF
cdr3_nt: TGTGCCAGCAGCCACTTACCAGGACAGGGTCTTGTGGAAGCTTTCTTT

v_call: TRBV5-6
j_call: TRBJ1-1
clone_size: -
d_call: TRBD1
cdr3_aa: CASSPYIRGSAEAFF
cdr3_nt: TGTGCCAGCAGCCCCTATATCAGGGGGTCGGCTGAAGCTTTCTTT

v_call: TRBV7-2
j_call: TRBJ2-3
clone_size: -
d_call: TRBD2
cdr3_aa: CASSPGLAGAGDTQYF
cdr3_nt: TGTGCCAGCAGTCCGGGACTAGCGGGAGCTGGAGATACGCAGTATTTT

v_call: TRBV29-1
j_call: TRBJ1-5
clone_size: -
d_call: TRBD1
cdr3_aa: CSVRGQGASQPQHF
cdr3_nt: TGCAGCGTTCGTGGACAGGGGGCTAGTCAGCCCCAGCATTTT

v_call: TRBV19
j_call: TRBJ2-3
clone_size: -
d_call: -
cdr3_aa: CASSIDPLGLATDTQYF
cdr3_nt: TGTGCCAGTAGTATAGATCCCTTGGGACTTGCCACAGATACGCAGTATTTT